Sequencing of this T cell receptor (beta chain) was carried out in a study of blood T cell repertoires in COVID-19. In the original workflow: The authors estimated nucleated cell counts from reference gene primer amplification. Assay: immunoSEQ multiplex PCR; the TCRdb copy retains only in-frame clones and omits some. V and J calls and clone size are those listed in that table; D and trimming were worked out from the DNA. This sample has around 170,000 clones, with about 74% found just once. The germline gives CDR1 MNHEY, CDR2 SVGEGT. Germline trimming cut 5 bases from V and 4 bases from J; bases unmatched to any gene: 9. The CDR3 is 16 amino acids.

J is TRBJ2-7 and V is TRBV6-2 or TRBV6-3, with 12 bases that match TRBD2. Specimen: peripheral blood. This sequence originates from a woman of 80 years or more with acute or convalescent COVID-19. CDR3 in DNA: TGTGCCAGCAGTACGGGGAGACTAGCGGGAGCGTACGAGCAGTACTTC. Its translation is CASSTGRLAGAYEQYF.